The table lists the clone carrying this T cell receptor beta chain with many counts. The data stem from a study of Graves' ophthalmopathy and Graves' hyperthyroidism. Study-wide background: Stable hyperthyroidism was defined by absence of ophthalmopathy within 18 months of follow-up.

Scientists amplified the TCR beta CDR3 regions from RNA transcripts. RT-PCR was first run with HTBI primers, then multiplex PCR in a second round. TCRdb reprocessed the multiplex PCR reads via MiXCR and lists one record per CDR3 protein. The repertoire holds over a million distinct CDR3 sequences, with about two fifths as singletons. Germline CDR1 reads LNHDA; CDR2 reads SQIVND (reference sequence). Trimming removed 8 bases from V and 1 base from J; junction bases left unmatched: 5. The CDR3 contains 14 residues. V usage is TRBV19 and J usage is TRBJ1-5, with 7 bases lining up with TRBD1. Sequencing was performed on peripheral blood or thyroid tissue (not recorded which). The source is an adult man with Graves' hyperthyroidism. DNA for the CDR3: TGTGCCAGTTTAGACAGGGTAAGCAATCAGCCCCAGCATTTT. Its protein product is CASLDRVSNQPQHF.